The TCR beta chain described here comes from a study of CD8 T cells in ankylosing spondylitis. One entry per CDR3 protein, called by TCRdb with MiXCR from the 5' RACE reads. The table records about 140,000 distinct CDR3 sequences, roughly a third of them present only once. CDR3 length: 14 residues. V lost 6 bases and J lost 9; bases outside the gene matches: 8. The chain links TRBV12-3 or TRBV12-4 to TRBJ2-1; 10 nucleotides align to TRBD2. The sample consisted of synovial fluid, either unsorted or a sorted T cell fraction (not recorded which). The sequence derives from a male donor with ankylosing spondylitis. The CDR3 bases are TGTGCCAGCAGACAGAGCGGGGGGGCCCTTGAGCAGTTCTTC. Residues: CASRQSGGALEQFF.